The 15 T cell receptor beta chains listed next were all sequenced from one sample in a study of control samples from healthy donors and cancer patients. Data came from immunoSEQ multiplex PCR; TCRdb stores just in-frame clones and leaves some out. The sample lists around 130,000 clones, over 85% occurring once. Material: blood. Source of these receptors: a man aged 30 to 39 in good health.

The chain has TRBV7-9 and TRBJ2-7, with a tentative D call TRBD2 (5 bases). This CDR3 has 15 residues. Trimming shortened V by 2 bases and J by 4 bases, and 15 bases separated the two germline ends. Looked up from germline, CDR1 is SEHNR and CDR2 is FQNEAQ (reference sequence). DNA for the CDR3: TGTGCCAGCAGCTTATATGACGGGGAACTATACGAGCAGTACTTC. Translation: CASSLYDGELYEQYF.

The chain combines TRBV10-1 with TRBJ2-5; D uncertain. This CDR3 spans 14 amino acids. Germline lookup yields CDR1 WNHNN and CDR2 SYGVQD (reference sequence). The V end lost 2 bases, the J end lost 9 bases, and 16 bases lay between the germline ends. The CDR3, as DNA: TGCGCCAGCAGTGAGACGGCAGCTCTTGGGGCCCAGTACTTC. This translates into CASSETAALGAQYF.

This rearrangement joins TRBV5-4 to TRBJ2-5; 7 nucleotides align to TRBD2. The germline V gene encodes CDR1 SGHNT and CDR2 YYREEE (reference sequence). Trimming took 3 bases from V and 3 from J; bases not matched to a gene: 5. The CDR3 extends over 14 amino acids. CDR3 bases: TGTGCCAGCAGCTGGGTTGCGGGGGAAGAGACCCAGTACTTC. Amino acid sequence: CASSWVAGEETQYF. The full variable domain, completed using reference TRBV5-4 and TRBJ2-5, is ETGVTQSPTHLIKTRGQQVTLRCSSQSGHNTVSWYQQALGQGPQFIFQYYREEENGRGNFPPRFSGLQFPNYSSELNVNALELDDSALYLCASSWVAGEETQYFGPGTRLLVL.

A single count supports this clone. The chain employs TRBV6-2 or TRBV6-3 and TRBJ1-1; D unclear. This CDR3 contains 13 residues. Trimming removed 10 bases from V and 7 bases from J, with 19 bases in between. CDR1 is MNHEY and CDR2 is SVGEGT in the germline V gene. The CDR3 nucleotides read TGTGCCACCACCCCAGGAGTAGGGTTTGAAGCTTTCTTT. Translating it yields CATTPGVGFEAFF.

The rearrangement links TRBV30 to TRBJ1-4; 8 bases agree with TRBD1. V trimming: 5 bases; J trimming: 1 base; junction bases outside the gene matches: 9. The germline gives CDR1 GTSNPN, CDR2 SVGIG (reference sequence). The CDR3 runs 16 residues. CDR3 coding DNA: TGTGCCTGGCGAACTGGACAGGGACTAACTAATGAAAAACTGTTTTTT. Residues: CAWRTGQGLTNEKLFF.

The V call is TRBV19, the J call TRBJ1-2; a possible D gene is TRBD1 (5 bases). Germline-derived CDR1 and CDR2 are LNHDA and SQIVND (reference sequence). This CDR3 contains 12 residues. The V and J ends lost 6 bases and 4 bases respectively, with 9 bases between them. In nucleotides, the CDR3 is TGTGCCAGTAGCCGAGGGACCTATGGCTACACCTTC. Translated: CASSRGTYGYTF. Full variable domain (rest looked up from reference TRBV19 and TRBJ1-2): DGGITQSPKYLFRKEGQNVTLSCEQNLNHDAMYWYRQDPGQGLRLIYYSQIVNDFQKGDIAEGYSVSREKKESFPLTVTSAQKNPTAFYLCASSRGTYGYTFGSGTRLTVV.

V gene TRBV7-2 combines with J gene TRBJ1-2; D is possibly TRBD1 (6 bases). This CDR3 is built from 15 residues. V lost 3 bases to trimming and J lost 4 bases, with 15 bases between them. Germline V gene lookup returns CDR1 SGHTA and CDR2 FQGNSA. This chain's CDR3 is CASSFSAGEVYGYTF. The CDR3 region has the DNA TGTGCCAGCAGCTTTTCAGCAGGGGAGGTCTATGGCTACACCTTC.

Only one count was recorded for this clone. This chain links TRBV6-5 with TRBJ2-7, with 12 bases that match TRBD1. Losses at the gene ends were 6 bases for V and 4 bases for J; bases not matched to a gene: 7. CDR1 and CDR2 (germline): MNHEY, SVGAGI. The CDR3 runs 15 residues. CDR3 amino acids: CASRRGDRGLYEQYF. CDR3 sequence (DNA): TGTGCCAGCAGAAGGGGGGACAGGGGGCTGTACGAGCAGTACTTC.

The chain's CDR3 is CASKYFRELNQPQHF. CDR3 DNA sequence: TGTGCCAGCAAATATTTCAGGGAATTGAATCAGCCCCAGCATTTT. The V and J genes are TRBV6-5 and TRBJ1-5; D possibly corresponds to TRBD1 (5 bases). Trimming cost V 7 bases and J 4 bases, with 17 bases left between them. CDR1 is MNHEY and CDR2 is SVGAGI in the germline V gene. The CDR3 covers 15 residues.

The chain combines TRBV7-3 with TRBJ2-5; a weak D match, TRBD1 (6 bases). Germline V gene sequence: CDR1 SGHTA, CDR2 FQGTGA. The ends were cut back, 4 bases at V and 2 bases at J, with 14 bases in the middle. CDR3 length: 15 amino acids. The DNA for the CDR3 is TGTGCCAGCAGCTCTCAGGGGTTTATGCAAGAGACCCAGTACTTC. Encoded protein: CASSSQGFMQETQYF.

This clone has more than one count but fewer than ten. This chain uses TRBV30 with TRBJ1-6, with TRBD1 identical over 8 bases. V shed 2 bases and J 1 base; nucleotides not matched to a gene: 4. This CDR3 comprises 16 residues. Germline CDR1 reads GTSNPN; CDR2 reads SVGIG (reference sequence). CDR3 in amino acids: CAWSLDRGSYNSPLHF. The CDR3 nucleotides read TGTGCCTGGAGTCTCGACAGGGGTTCCTATAATTCACCCCTCCACTTT.

The chain carries TRBV9 and TRBJ2-1; 11 nucleotides agree with TRBD1. Losses at the gene ends were 4 bases for V and 8 bases for J; bases not matched to a gene: 11. Germline lookup yields CDR1 SGDLS and CDR2 YYNGEE. The CDR3 has 16 amino acids. CDR3 sequence reads: CASSPRTGGPLDEQFF. The DNA for the CDR3 is TGTGCCAGCAGCCCAAGGACAGGGGGCCCCCTCGATGAGCAGTTCTTC.

In its sample, this clone was seen once. The chain combines TRBV5-1 with TRBJ2-7; possibly TRBD2 for D (6 bases). The CDR3 sequence is 13 residues long. V lost 7 bases and J lost 3, with 14 bases in between. Germline V gene sequence: CDR1 SGHRS, CDR2 YFSETQ. CDR3 in amino acids: CASHKSGSYEQYF. CDR3 bases: TGCGCCAGCCACAAGTCCGGGAGCTACGAGCAGTACTTC.

This chain links TRBV6-4 with TRBJ1-2; D call uncertain. The CDR3 is made up of 15 amino acids. Trimming shortened V by 4 bases and J by 4 bases, and 16 bases separated the two germline ends. Germline CDR1 MRHNA, CDR2 SNTAGT. CDR3 nucleotide sequence: TGTGCCAGCAGTGGGCCAGTCGGGAGTAGCTATGGCTACACCTTC. It translates to CASSGPVGSSYGYTF.

The gene calls are TRBV7-9 and TRBJ1-1, with 8 bases aligning to TRBD1. The V and J ends lost 4 bases and 0 bases, in that order; junction bases with no gene match: 7. Germline loops: CDR1 SEHNR, CDR2 FQNEAQ (reference sequence). There are 16 residues in the CDR3. Here the CDR3 reads CASSSDWTGMNTEAFF. CDR3 nucleotides: TGTGCCAGCAGCTCAGATTGGACAGGGATGAACACTGAAGCTTTCTTT.